The clone carrying this TCR beta chain was recorded at least ten times. The antigen is undetermined. The CDR3 is 15 residues long. V lost 2 bases to trimming and J lost 5 bases; unmatched junction nucleotides: 5. Individual cDNA molecules were tagged with unique molecular identifiers. TCRdb re-called the 5' RACE reads through MiXCR, storing one row per CDR3 protein. The sample includes about 100,000 distinct CDR3 sequences, roughly an eighth of them seen just once. This sample stems from a study of early T cells in non-severe SARS-CoV-2 infection. About the study: Sequenced bulk RNA came from whole blood that was unsorted, and chains were unpaired. Regarding the study as a whole: Comparison of clonotypes with VDJdb favored anti-spike CD8 responses while missing private and CD4 specificities.

This receptor was identified in an adult who was a healthcare worker with PCR-confirmed SARS-CoV-2 infection or an uninfected control (not recorded which). The V gene is TRBV12-3 or TRBV12-4, the J gene TRBJ2-2; TRBD2 matches at 7 bases. The material sequenced was whole blood. This chain's CDR3 is CASSLTLGGTGELFF. The CDR3 region has the DNA TGTGCCAGCAGTTTAACCTTGGGAGGGACCGGGGAGCTGTTTTTT.